This TCR beta chain was sequenced in a study of PD-1 blockade in classical Hodgkin lymphoma. Study summary: Intravenous delivery of nivolumab at 3 mg/kg to patients occurred every 2 weeks. Study outcomes and limitations: With CD4+ cells, TCR diversity rose significantly by C4D1, but not with CD8+ cells. Relapsed/refractory patients reportedly had lower baseline diversity than newly diagnosed patients. The authors have not defined what causes the repertoire differences, possibly disease activity or prior therapy.

A remark on this clone: Its antigen is unknown.

Every patient had relapsed following autologous stem cell transplantation, and cohorts differed in brentuximab vedotin exposure. Clones were sequenced by immunoSEQ multiplex PCR, and TCRdb holds only the in-frame ones, with some missing. The repertoire includes more than 85,000 clones, around nine tenths of them detected once, and roughly 2.6% sits in the top ten. This TCR came from a human donor with classical Hodgkin lymphoma. Source: peripheral blood mononuclear cells (PBMCs), taken before the second cycle of nivolumab.

CDR3 sequence reads: CASSIRGAAEAFF. The CDR3 DNA reads as TGTGCCAGTAGTATTCGGGGGGCAGCTGAAGCTTTCTTT. The V and J genes are TRBV19 and TRBJ1-1; D possibly corresponds to TRBD1 (6 bases). The V gene lost 3 bases and the J gene lost 6 bases, with 11 bases spanning the gap. Germline-derived CDR1 and CDR2 are LNHDA and SQIVND (reference sequence). The CDR3 runs to 13 residues.